These 30 T cell receptor beta chains were all obtained from the same sample, sequenced in a study of blood T cell repertoires in COVID-19. The protocol was immunoSEQ multiplex PCR, while the TCRdb copy is restricted to in-frame clones and leaves out a portion. This table holds approximately 190,000 clones, over 80% found once. The sequencing sample was made of peripheral blood. All receptors come from a woman in her sixties or seventies with COVID-19, enrolled during active disease.

V and J are TRBV7-2 and TRBJ2-3; perhaps TRBD1 as D (6 bases). V lost 4 bases and J lost 4, with 9 bases in between. The germline gives CDR1 SGHTA, CDR2 FQGNSA. The CDR3 loop spans 13 amino acids. CDR3 loop: CASSSTGPDTQYF. The CDR3 DNA is TGTGCCAGCAGCTCCACAGGGCCAGATACGCAGTATTTT. The full variable domain, completed using reference TRBV7-2 and TRBJ2-3, is GAGVSQSPSNKVTEKGKDVELRCDPISGHTALYWYRQSLGQGLEFLIYFQGNSAPDKSGLPSDRFSAERTGGSVSTLTIQRTQQEDSAVYLCASSSTGPDTQYFGPGTRLTVL.

On this clone: The junction and the germline gene differ at one end; a read error may be behind it. The chain links TRBV7-6 to TRBJ1-6, with 8 bases that match TRBD1. The CDR3 loop spans 17 amino acids. In germline, CDR1 is SGHVS, CDR2 FNYEAQ. The CDR3 bases are TGTGCCAGCAGCATAGCCGGTTTCGACAGGGGTGAGTCACCCCTCCACTTT. Protein: CASSIAGFDRGESPLHF.

Here the CDR3 reads CASRSKGAAGPSEQYV. The CDR3 nucleotides read TGTGCCAGCAGATCCAAAGGGGCTGCCGGCCCTAGCGAGCAGTACGTC. The chain combines TRBV6-6 with TRBJ2-7; a possible D gene is TRBD1 (5 bases). This CDR3 is 16 amino acids long. Germline V CDR1 and CDR2: MNHNY, SVGAGI (reference sequence). V lost 6 bases and J lost 6, with 24 bases in between.

J is TRBJ1-1 and V is TRBV7-2, with 9 bases that match TRBD1. CDR3 length equals 15 residues. Germline-derived CDR1 and CDR2 are SGHTA and FQGNSA. V was pared by 3 bases and J by 5 bases, with 7 bases of the junction left unmatched. CDR3 DNA: TGTGCCAGCAGCTTGGGGGGACAGGGTTGGACTGAAGCTTTCTTT. Protein product: CASSLGGQGWTEAFF. Full variable domain (outside the CDR3, taken from reference TRBV7-2 and TRBJ1-1): GAGVSQSPSNKVTEKGKDVELRCDPISGHTALYWYRQSLGQGLEFLIYFQGNSAPDKSGLPSDRFSAERTGGSVSTLTIQRTQQEDSAVYLCASSLGGQGWTEAFFGQGTRLTVV.

Only one count was recorded for this clone. J is TRBJ2-3 and V is TRBV7-3; perhaps TRBD2 as D (5 bases). The CDR3 runs to 13 residues. The V end lost 4 bases, the J end lost 8 bases, and 13 bases lay between the germline ends. Germline loops: CDR1 SGHTA, CDR2 FQGTGA. The DNA for the CDR3 is TGTGCCAGCAGCTGGGCTACCGAGGGTACGCAGTATTTT. It is translated as CASSWATEGTQYF.

This chain links TRBV2 with TRBJ2-7; D is unclear. Germline-derived CDR1 and CDR2 are SNHLY and FYNNEI. The V and J ends lost 2 bases and 6 bases respectively, with 5 bases between them. The CDR3 length is 11 residues. CDR3 region: CASSETREQYV. The CDR3 bases are TGTGCCAGCAGTGAAACACGCGAGCAGTACGTC.

The J gene is TRBJ1-1, the V gene TRBV11-3; D possibly corresponds to TRBD1 (6 bases). Germline V gene data show CDR1 as SGHNT and CDR2 as YENEEA. This CDR3 has 16 amino acids. Deletions cut 0 bases from V and 4 bases from J, with 15 bases between. CDR3 loop: CASSLERGGPGTEAFF. The CDR3 bases are TGTGCCAGCAGCTTAGAACGGGGGGGGCCGGGCACTGAAGCTTTCTTT.

The chain has TRBV19 and TRBJ2-7; 8 nucleotides align to TRBD1. CDR1 and CDR2 (germline): LNHDA, SQIVND (reference sequence). V lost 0 bases and J lost 4; bases outside the gene matches: 8. CDR3 size: 16 residues. CDR3 amino acids: CASSIDVGQEGYEQYV. The CDR3 DNA sequence: TGTGCCAGTAGTATAGATGTGGGACAGGAGGGTTACGAGCAGTACGTC.

The V and J genes are TRBV27 and TRBJ2-4, with 8 bases aligning to TRBD1. The germline gives CDR1 MNHEY, CDR2 SMNVEV (reference sequence). There are 15 residues in the CDR3. Trimming took 10 bases from V and 2 from J; bases not matched to a gene: 10. The CDR3 spells CAILGQGQTKNIQYF. CDR3 coding DNA: TGTGCCATCCTTGGACAGGGACAAACCAAAAACATTCAGTACTTC.

This chain uses TRBV7-2 with TRBJ2-5; D is perhaps TRBD1 (7 bases). CDR1 is SGHTA, CDR2 FQGNSA, per germline. Between the trimmed V and J ends, which lost 5 bases and 7 bases, there was a span of 17 bases. The CDR3 spans 14 residues. The CDR3 region is CASSHPGGKGTQYF. The CDR3, as DNA: TGTGCCAGCAGCCATCCAGGGGGGAAAGGGACCCAGTACTTC.

A remark on this clone: The same CDR3 is also encoded by other DNA sequences in this sample. The rearrangement links TRBV12-3 or TRBV12-4 to TRBJ1-2; D uncertain. V was pared by 0 bases and J by 2 bases, with 4 bases between. The CDR3 loop spans 13 amino acids. CDR3 DNA: TGTGCCAGCAGTTTAGCACAGAACTATGGCTACACCTTC. Protein sequence: CASSLAQNYGYTF.

This clone has only one observation. J is TRBJ2-3 and V is TRBV24-1, with D tentatively TRBD1 (5 bases). The germline CDR1 and CDR2 sequences are KGHDR and SFDVKD. With 5 bases removed from V and 5 bases from J, the gap between germline ends came to 16 bases. The CDR3 contains 15 residues. CDR3 protein: CATSAPPGREDTQYF. In nucleotides, the CDR3 is TGTGCCACCAGTGCACCCCCGGGCAGGGAAGATACGCAGTATTTT.

The J gene is TRBJ1-1, the V gene TRBV4-1; perhaps TRBD1 as D (5 bases). There are 15 residues in the CDR3. CDR1 is MGHRA and CDR2 is YSYEKL in the germline V gene. With 7 bases removed from V and 5 bases from J, the gap between germline ends came to 20 bases. CDR3 sequence (DNA): TGCGCCAGCAAAAATCCGGCGGGGGTGTTAACTGAAGCTTTCTTT. Its translation: CASKNPAGVLTEAFF.

The gene calls are TRBV21-1 and TRBJ2-5; TRBD2 is the table's D call and was not checked against the DNA. TRBV21-1 is a documented pseudogene. The CDR3 has 18 residues. The CDR3 region is CASSKWRDSGKRQETQYF. The CDR3, as DNA: TGTGCCAGCAGCAAATGGAGAGATAGCGGGAAACGACAAGAGACCCAGTACTTC.

This chain connects TRBV9 to TRBJ1-1; 12 nucleotides match TRBD1. CDR1 is SGDLS, CDR2 YYNGEE, per germline. Losses at the gene ends were 5 bases for V and 3 bases for J; bases not matched to a gene: 8. The CDR3 is made up of 16 amino acids. This CDR3 reads CASSLTGTGGYTEAFF. The CDR3 bases are TGTGCCAGCAGTTTAACTGGGACAGGGGGCTACACTGAAGCTTTCTTT.

This chain uses TRBV7-2 with TRBJ2-3; 15 bases map to TRBD2. Germline V CDR1 and CDR2: SGHTA, FQGNSA. Trimming removed 4 bases from V and 2 bases from J; junction bases left unmatched: 7. The CDR3 length is 18 residues. DNA of the CDR3: TGTGCCAGCAGCTGGACTAGCGGGGGGGCGGGGGCCACAGATACGCAGTATTTT. Protein product: CASSWTSGGAGATDTQYF. Drawing the rest from reference TRBV7-2 and TRBJ2-3, the complete variable domain is GAGVSQSPSNKVTEKGKDVELRCDPISGHTALYWYRQSLGQGLEFLIYFQGNSAPDKSGLPSDRFSAERTGGSVSTLTIQRTQQEDSAVYLCASSWTSGGAGATDTQYFGPGTRLTVL.

J is TRBJ2-3 and V is TRBV3-1 (or the pseudogene TRBV3-2); TRBD2 agrees at 10 bases. The germline V gene encodes CDR1 LGHDT and CDR2 YNNKEL (reference sequence). The CDR3 has 15 residues. V lost 5 bases and J lost 6; bases outside the gene matches: 8. The CDR3 sequence: CASSFSSGGADTQYF. CDR3 DNA sequence: TGTGCCAGCAGCTTCTCGAGCGGGGGGGCCGATACGCAGTATTTT.

This rearrangement joins TRBV10-3 to TRBJ1-5; 11 bases are shared with TRBD1. Germline V gene lookup returns CDR1 ENHRY and CDR2 SYGVKD. The CDR3 runs 14 residues. DNA of the CDR3: TGTGCGAGCAACCGGGACAGGGGGAATCAGCCCCAGCATTTT. Translated, it gives CASNRDRGNQPQHF.

The chain is built from TRBV7-2 and TRBJ1-1, with D uncertain. Deletions cut 2 bases from V and 0 bases from J, with 4 bases between. This CDR3 comprises 13 residues. CDR1 and CDR2 (germline): SGHTA, FQGNSA. The CDR3 DNA is TGTGCCAGCAGCTTATTCGTGAACACTGAAGCTTTCTTT. Amino acid sequence: CASSLFVNTEAFF.

The chain has TRBV24-1 and TRBJ2-3, with TRBD2 matching over 13 bases. The CDR3 length is 17 residues. Germline V gene lookup returns CDR1 KGHDR and CDR2 SFDVKD. J gave up 1 base and V 3 bases, and 3 bases lay outside the gene matches. The CDR3 here is CATSDPGTSGGTDTQYF. The CDR3 DNA follows: TGTGCCACCAGTGATCCCGGGACTAGCGGGGGCACAGATACGCAGTATTTT.

The chain is built from TRBV27 and TRBJ1-6, with D unclear. V lost 6 bases to trimming and J lost 5 bases, with 5 bases between them. The germline V gene has CDR1 MNHEY and CDR2 SMNVEV (reference sequence). This CDR3 region has 12 residues. CDR3: CASSRNNSPLHF. CDR3 sequence (DNA): TGTGCCAGCAGCAGAAATAATTCACCCCTCCACTTT.

This clone was observed a handful of times. The rearrangement links TRBV2 to TRBJ1-6, with D perhaps matching TRBD1 (5 bases). The CDR3 loop spans 14 amino acids. Trimming pared 5 bases from V and 10 bases from J, leaving 15 bases between. Germline V CDR1 and CDR2: SNHLY, FYNNEI. The CDR3 DNA sequence: TGTGCCAGCAGTTCGGGGGGTATACGCTCACCCCTCCACTTT. Residues: CASSSGGIRSPLHF.

This chain uses TRBV6-6 with TRBJ1-1; tentatively, D is TRBD1 (5 bases). The germline CDR1 and CDR2 sequences are MNHNY and SVGAGI (reference sequence). The V end lost 5 bases, the J end lost 4 bases, and 11 bases lay between the germline ends. This CDR3 comprises 13 residues. In nucleotides, the CDR3 is TGTGCCAGCAGTCAACAGGTTGGCACTGAAGCTTTCTTT. It yields the protein CASSQQVGTEAFF.

The chain has TRBV28 and TRBJ2-1; TRBD2 matches at 11 bases. Germline CDR1 is MDHEN and CDR2 is SYDVKM. The CDR3 is made up of 18 amino acids. J gave up 3 bases and V 4 bases, and 11 bases lay outside the gene matches. The CDR3: CASSSASGGPRGYNEQFF. CDR3 coding DNA: TGTGCCAGCAGTTCGGCTAGCGGGGGGCCCCGCGGCTACAATGAGCAGTTCTTC.

This clone was counted between two and nine times. Here the CDR3 DNA reads TGTGCCAGCAGTTCGCCGGACAGGGGGCCCCGTGTTTCACCCCTCCACTTT. Translation: CASSSPDRGPRVSPLHF. V and J are TRBV28 and TRBJ1-6; 11 bases are shared with TRBD1. The CDR3 runs to 17 residues. The germline gives CDR1 MDHEN, CDR2 SYDVKM. After removal of 4 bases from V and 9 bases from J, the junction contained 11 bases not matched to a gene.

This chain links TRBV6-5 with TRBJ2-5; TRBD2 is a possible D gene (5 bases). CDR3 size: 15 residues. Germline V lookup: CDR1 MNHEY, CDR2 SVGAGI. V dropped 8 bases and J dropped 2 bases, with 18 bases sitting between them. The CDR3 spells CASVTSRGGQETQYF. The CDR3 DNA reads TGTGCCAGCGTTACGTCTAGAGGAGGACAAGAGACCCAGTACTTC.

This clone was observed a few times. The chain joins TRBV7-2 to TRBJ2-1; 7 nucleotides align to TRBD1. The V gene's germline CDR1 is SGHTA and CDR2 FQGNSA. J was trimmed by 2 bases and V by 3 bases; bases with no gene match: 7. The CDR3 has 16 residues. The CDR3 DNA follows: TGTGCCAGCAGCTTTCCTCCCGGGACAGCCTACAATGAGCAGTTCTTC. It is translated as CASSFPPGTAYNEQFF. The variable domain in full, completed from reference TRBV7-2 and TRBJ2-1, reads GAGVSQSPSNKVTEKGKDVELRCDPISGHTALYWYRQSLGQGLEFLIYFQGNSAPDKSGLPSDRFSAERTGGSVSTLTIQRTQQEDSAVYLCASSFPPGTAYNEQFFGPGTRLTVL.

The table lists this clone with a few counts. The CDR3 loop reads CASSLRQSTEAFF. The CDR3 coding sequence is TGTGCCAGTAGTTTAAGACAGTCGACTGAAGCTTTCTTT. J is TRBJ1-1 and V is TRBV19, with TRBD1 as a possible D gene (5 bases). This CDR3 has 13 amino acids. V shed 5 bases and J shed 5 bases, with 12 bases lying between them. The germline V gene has CDR1 LNHDA and CDR2 SQIVND (reference sequence).

The chain joins TRBV5-1 to TRBJ2-4, with no clear D. The CDR3 is 13 residues long. Germline lookup yields CDR1 SGHRS and CDR2 YFSETQ. With 0 bases removed from V and 7 bases from J, the gap between germline ends came to 8 bases. The CDR3 DNA sequence: TGCGCCAGCAGCTTGGATCTCGGGAACATTCAGTACTTC. The encoded protein is CASSLDLGNIQYF.

This clone was detected only once. V and J are TRBV27 and TRBJ2-7, with 7 bases fitting TRBD1. The CDR3 consists of 14 residues. Germline CDR1 MNHEY, CDR2 SMNVEV (reference sequence). The trim removed 5 bases at V and 5 bases at J, leaving 9 bases unmatched. The CDR3 region is CASSPHPGQDEQYF. DNA for the CDR3: TGTGCCAGCAGTCCCCACCCCGGACAGGACGAGCAGTACTTC.